This T cell receptor beta chain was sequenced in a study of beta chain features in type 1 diabetes. The wider study: All samples together contributed around 98,000,000 sorted cells for examination. Overall study findings and caveats: TCRB repertoires of naive, central memory and Treg cells appeared more similar among patients than among healthy donors.

The authors sorted CD4+ naive, central memory, regulatory and stem cell-like memory cells via CD45RO/CCR7/CD25/CD127/CD95/CD27. Expressed TCRB transcripts were sequenced because the isolated RNA had all been reverse transcribed beforehand. Assay: immunoSEQ multiplex PCR; the TCRdb copy retains only in-frame clones and omits some. In the table there are under 900,000 clones, roughly 15% of which are singletons. V was trimmed by 1 base and J by 5 bases, leaving 14 bases between them. CDR3 length equals 15 residues. Per germline, CDR1 MGHRA and CDR2 YSYEKL. This clone was seen a few times. Antigen unknown.

The sample consisted of naive CD4+ T cells from blood. This sequence joins TRBV4-1 and TRBJ2-5; D possibly uses TRBD1 or TRBD2 (6 bases each). This TCR was recovered from a woman aged 18-30 years in good health. The chain's CDR3 is CASSQGRGEWETQYF. DNA for the CDR3: TGCGCCAGCAGCCAAGGAAGGGGGGAATGGGAGACCCAGTACTTC.